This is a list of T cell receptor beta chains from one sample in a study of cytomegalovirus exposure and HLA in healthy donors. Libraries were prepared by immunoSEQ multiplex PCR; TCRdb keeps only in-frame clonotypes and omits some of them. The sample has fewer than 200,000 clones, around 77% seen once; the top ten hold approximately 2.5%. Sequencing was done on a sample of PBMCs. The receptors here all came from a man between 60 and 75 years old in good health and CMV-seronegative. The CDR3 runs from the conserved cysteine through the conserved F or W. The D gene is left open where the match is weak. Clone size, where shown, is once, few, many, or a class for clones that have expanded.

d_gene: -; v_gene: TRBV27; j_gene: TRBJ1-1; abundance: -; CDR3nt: TGTGCCACCCACCCCACGGTTGGCACTGAAGCTTTCTTT; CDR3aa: CATHPTVGTEAFF
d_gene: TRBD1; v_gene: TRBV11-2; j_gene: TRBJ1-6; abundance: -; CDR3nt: TGTGCCAGCAATACCGCAGGGGGTAATTCACCCCTCCACTTT; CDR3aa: CASNTAGGNSPLHF
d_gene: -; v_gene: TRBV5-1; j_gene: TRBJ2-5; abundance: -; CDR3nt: TGCGCCAGCAGCTTGGCCGCTACAGCTCAAGAGACCCAGTACTTC; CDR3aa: CASSLAATAQETQYF
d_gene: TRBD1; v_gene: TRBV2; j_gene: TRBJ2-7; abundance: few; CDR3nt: TGTGCCAGGTCGACAGGGTCTGACGAGCAGTACTTC; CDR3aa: CARSTGSDEQYF
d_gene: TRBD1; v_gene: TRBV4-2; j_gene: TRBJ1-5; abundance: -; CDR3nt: TGTGCCAGCAGCCAAGATCCGGGACAGGGGAATCAGCCCCAGCATTTT; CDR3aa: CASSQDPGQGNQPQHF
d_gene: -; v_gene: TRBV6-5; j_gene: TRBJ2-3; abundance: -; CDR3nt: TGTGCCAGCAGAACCTCGAGGAGCACAGATACGCAGTATTTT; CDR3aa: CASRTSRSTDTQYF
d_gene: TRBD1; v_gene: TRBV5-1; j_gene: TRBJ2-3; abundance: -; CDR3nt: TGCGCCAGCAGTCTAGGGGGGACAGGGACACTTACAGATACGCAGTATTTT; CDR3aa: CASSLGGTGTLTDTQYF
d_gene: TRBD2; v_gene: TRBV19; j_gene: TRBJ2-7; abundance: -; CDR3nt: TGTGCCAGTAGTATCCGACCAGCGGGAGGAGGCGAGCAGTACTTC; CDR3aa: CASSIRPAGGGEQYF
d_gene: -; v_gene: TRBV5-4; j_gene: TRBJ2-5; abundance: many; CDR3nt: TGTGCCAGCAGCTTGGTCGGGACACCGCAAGAGACCCAGTACTTC; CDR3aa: CASSLVGTPQETQYF
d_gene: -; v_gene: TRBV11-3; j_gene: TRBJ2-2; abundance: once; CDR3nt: TGTGCCAGCAGCCCCGAGAGGATCACCGGGGAGCTGTTTTTT; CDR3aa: CASSPERITGELFF
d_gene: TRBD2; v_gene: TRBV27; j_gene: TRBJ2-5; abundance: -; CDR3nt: TGTGCCAGCAGTCCGCGTTGGACTAGCACCCCCGGGGTAGAGACCCAGTACTTC; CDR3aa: CASSPRWTSTPGVETQYF
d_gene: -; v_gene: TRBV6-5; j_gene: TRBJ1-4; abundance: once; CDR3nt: TGTGCCAGCACCTCCCGAGGGGAAAAACTGTTTTTT; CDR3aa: CASTSRGEKLFF
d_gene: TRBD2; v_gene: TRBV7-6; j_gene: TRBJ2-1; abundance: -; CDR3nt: TGTGCCAGGGAAGCGGGAGTGGGTTACAATGAGCAGTTCTTC; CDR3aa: CAREAGVGYNEQFF
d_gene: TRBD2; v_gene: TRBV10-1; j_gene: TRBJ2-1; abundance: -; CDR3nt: TGCGCCTCAGCGGGGGGCGGCCAGTCCGAAAATGAGCAGTTCTTC; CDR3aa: CASAGGGQSENEQFF
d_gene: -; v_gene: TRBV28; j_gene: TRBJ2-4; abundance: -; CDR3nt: TGTGCCAGCAGCAAGGACAGACGAAACATTCAGTACTTC; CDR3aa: CASSKDRRNIQYF
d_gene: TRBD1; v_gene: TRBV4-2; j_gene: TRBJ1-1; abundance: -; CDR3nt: TGTGCCAGCAGCCTCGACAGGGTTAACACTGAAGCTTTCTTT; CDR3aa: CASSLDRVNTEAFF
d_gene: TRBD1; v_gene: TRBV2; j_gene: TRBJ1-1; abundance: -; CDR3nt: TGTGCCAGCAGTGAAGCACGGACAGGGGTGAACACTGAAGCTTTCTTT; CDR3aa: CASSEARTGVNTEAFF
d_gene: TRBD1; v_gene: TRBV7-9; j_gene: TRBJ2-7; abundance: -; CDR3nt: TGTGCCAGCAGTCACAGGGGGACCTACGAGCAGTACTTC; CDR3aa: CASSHRGTYEQYF
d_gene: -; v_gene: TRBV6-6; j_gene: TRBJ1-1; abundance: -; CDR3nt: TGTGCCAGCAGTTACTTCGGGCAGGGGACCACTGAAGCTTTCTTT; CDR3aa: CASSYFGQGTTEAFF
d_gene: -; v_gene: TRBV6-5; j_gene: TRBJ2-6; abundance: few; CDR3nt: TGTGCCAGCACCAGGTCTGGGGCCAACGTCCTGACTTTC; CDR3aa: CASTRSGANVLTF
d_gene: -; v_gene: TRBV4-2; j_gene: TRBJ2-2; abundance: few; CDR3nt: TGTGCCAGCAGCCAAGGGACAGCGAACACCGGGGAGCTGTTTTTT; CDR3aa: CASSQGTANTGELFF
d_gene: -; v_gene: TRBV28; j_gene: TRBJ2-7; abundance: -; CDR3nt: TGTGCCAGCAGTCCCAAATCTCTAGTCCTCTGGCAGTACTTC; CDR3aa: CASSPKSLVLWQYF
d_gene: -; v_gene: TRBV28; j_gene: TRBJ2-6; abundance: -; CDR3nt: TGTGCCAGCAGTTTACTCCGCTCTGGGGCCAACGTCCTGACTTTC; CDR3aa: CASSLLRSGANVLTF
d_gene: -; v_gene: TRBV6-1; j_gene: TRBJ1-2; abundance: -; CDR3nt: TGTGCCAGCAGTGAAGGAGGGGGACCTTATGGCTACACCTTC; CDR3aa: CASSEGGGPYGYTF
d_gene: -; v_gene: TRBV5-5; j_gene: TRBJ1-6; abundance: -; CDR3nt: TGTGCCAGCAGCTTGGAGGGAGGCTCCTATAATTCACCCCTCCACTTT; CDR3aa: CASSLEGGSYNSPLHF
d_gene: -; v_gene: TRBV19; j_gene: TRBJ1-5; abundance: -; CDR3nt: TGTGCCAGTAGCCCCGACAAAGGCAATCAGCCCCAGCATTTT; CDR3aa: CASSPDKGNQPQHF